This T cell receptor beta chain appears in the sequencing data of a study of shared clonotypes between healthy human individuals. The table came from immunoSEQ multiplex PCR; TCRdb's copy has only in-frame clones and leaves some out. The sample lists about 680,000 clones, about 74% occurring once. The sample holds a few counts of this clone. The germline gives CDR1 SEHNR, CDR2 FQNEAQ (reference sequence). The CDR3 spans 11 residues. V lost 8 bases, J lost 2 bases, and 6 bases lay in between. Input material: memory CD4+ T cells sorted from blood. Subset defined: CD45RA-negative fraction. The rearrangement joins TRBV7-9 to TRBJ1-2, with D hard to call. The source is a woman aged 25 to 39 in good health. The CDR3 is CASGRNYGYTF. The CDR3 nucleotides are TGTGCCAGCGGCCGGAACTATGGCTACACCTTC.